The 24 T cell receptor beta chains below come from one sample, sequenced in a study of blood T cell repertoires in COVID-19. Profiling relied on immunoSEQ multiplex PCR, and the TCRdb table lists in-frame clones only, not all of them. The sample includes 200,000 to 300,000 clones, more than 80% of them seen just once. Sequencing was carried out using peripheral blood. These receptors all stem from a human donor in a cohort sampled during active COVID-19.

The chain joins TRBV21-1 to TRBJ2-2; the table assigns TRBD2, which was not confirmed against the DNA. TRBV21-1 is marked as a pseudogene. This CDR3 is built from 14 residues. In nucleotides, the CDR3 is TGTGCCAGCAGCAAAGGACTGTTCACCGGGGAGCTGTTTTTT. It codes for CASSKGLFTGELFF.

The rearrangement uses TRBV18 and TRBJ2-3, with a weak D call TRBD2 (6 bases). The CDR3 runs 15 residues. Germline V gene sequence: CDR1 KGHSH, CDR2 LQKENI. Trimming took 0 bases from V and 0 from J, leaving 7 bases between them. The CDR3 loop reads CASSPPGTSTDTQYF. In DNA, the CDR3 is TGTGCCAGCTCACCACCAGGGACTAGCACAGATACGCAGTATTTT. Using reference TRBV18 and TRBJ2-3 for the parts outside the CDR3, the full variable domain is NAGVMQNPRHLVRRRGQEARLRCSPMKGHSHVYWYRQLPEEGLKFMVYLQKENIIDESGMPKERFSAEFPKEGPSILRIQQVVRGDSAAYFCASSPPGTSTDTQYFGPGTRLTVL.

The count of this clone is one. The rearrangement links TRBV7-2 to TRBJ2-3; 7 bases line up with TRBD1. The CDR3 is made up of 14 amino acids. CDR1 and CDR2 from the germline V gene are SGHTA and FQGNSA. The trim removed 5 bases at V and 6 bases at J, leaving 8 bases unmatched. CDR3 region: CASSPQTGTDTQYF. In DNA, the CDR3 is TGTGCCAGCAGCCCCCAGACAGGGACGGATACGCAGTATTTT.

This chain links TRBV28 with TRBJ1-4; TRBD1 might be the D (5 bases). V was cut by 2 bases and J by 6 bases, with 13 bases left in between. The CDR3 runs 15 residues. Germline CDR1 MDHEN, CDR2 SYDVKM. The CDR3 here is CASSLGGEADEKLFF. The CDR3 DNA sequence: TGTGCCAGCAGTTTAGGGGGGGAGGCTGATGAAAAACTGTTTTTT. Using reference TRBV28 and TRBJ1-4 for the parts outside the CDR3, the full variable domain is DVKVTQSSRYLVKRTGEKVFLECVQDMDHENMFWYRQDPGLGLRLIYFSYDVKMKEKGDIPEGYSVSREKKERFSLILESASTNQTSMYLCASSLGGEADEKLFFGSGTQLSVL.

This clone was recorded a few times. This rearrangement joins TRBV15 to TRBJ2-7, with TRBD1 identical over 9 bases. With V trimmed by 4 bases and J by 1 base, 2 bases remained unmatched. The CDR3 covers 14 residues. In germline, CDR1 is LNHNV, CDR2 YYDKDF (reference sequence). CDR3 sequence reads: CATSTGQGSYEQYF. DNA of the CDR3: TGTGCCACCAGCACTGGACAGGGGTCCTACGAGCAGTACTTC.

The genes are TRBV3-1 (or the pseudogene TRBV3-2) and TRBJ2-7, with 7 bases that match TRBD2. CDR3 length: 17 residues. Germline V gene lookup returns CDR1 LGHDT and CDR2 YNNKEL (reference sequence). With 0 bases clipped from V and 3 bases from J, the junction kept 11 bases outside the gene matches. In nucleotides, the CDR3 is TGTGCCAGCAGCCAAGATGAGGGAGGGCCCTCATTCTACGAGCAGTACTTC. Translated: CASSQDEGGPSFYEQYF.

The chain employs TRBV2 and TRBJ1-5, with TRBD1 matching 7 bases. This CDR3 contains 15 residues. Germline V gives CDR1 SNHLY, CDR2 FYNNEI. Trimming took 5 bases from V and 1 from J; bases not matched to a gene: 5. In DNA, the CDR3 is TGTGCCAGCAGTTTACAGGGGACCAGCAATCAGCCCCAGCATTTT. Its protein is CASSLQGTSNQPQHF.

The chain combines TRBV13 with TRBJ2-7, with TRBD2 matching 8 bases. The CDR3 loop spans 17 amino acids. Germline values: CDR1 PRHDT, CDR2 FYEKMQ (reference sequence). Losses at the gene ends were 5 bases for V and 2 bases for J; bases not matched to a gene: 14. The CDR3 spells CASSRQGLAGETYEQYF. As DNA, the CDR3 is TGTGCCAGCAGCCGACAAGGTCTAGCGGGTGAAACCTACGAGCAGTACTTC.

By proportion, this clone is medium-sized (0.01 to 0.1%). This chain joins TRBV23-1 and TRBJ1-5, with D maybe TRBD1 (5 bases). TRBV23-1 is an ORF for which the function is uncertain. The V end lost 0 bases, the J end lost 1 base, and 10 bases lay between the germline ends. CDR3 length: 16 residues. In DNA, the CDR3 is TGCGCCAGCAGTCAATCCAGGGTAAGAAGCAATCAGCCCCAGCATTTT. This sequence encodes CASSQSRVRSNQPQHF.

Here the CDR3 reads CASRGAPSSPLHF. The CDR3 nucleotides read TGTGCCAGCAGGGGGGCCCCTTCTTCACCCCTCCACTTT. The chain employs TRBV2 and TRBJ1-6; D is perhaps TRBD1 (6 bases). V lost 6 bases and J lost 9, with 12 bases in between. The CDR3 runs to 13 residues. Germline CDR1 SNHLY, CDR2 FYNNEI.

This clone showed up just once. The gene calls are TRBV28 and TRBJ2-7; no definite D call. V lost 5 bases and J 5 bases, leaving 7 bases between the germline ends. There are 11 residues in the CDR3. Germline V CDR1 and CDR2: MDHEN, SYDVKM. The CDR3 region is CASSILDEQYF. The CDR3 nucleotides read TGTGCCAGCAGTATCCTAGACGAGCAGTACTTC. Based on the CDR3 plus reference TRBV28 and TRBJ2-7, the full variable domain is DVKVTQSSRYLVKRTGEKVFLECVQDMDHENMFWYRQDPGLGLRLIYFSYDVKMKEKGDIPEGYSVSREKKERFSLILESASTNQTSMYLCASSILDEQYFGPGTRLTVT.

The V call is TRBV11-2, the J call TRBJ2-1; 7 nucleotides agree with TRBD1. V gave up 3 bases and J gave up 7 bases; unmatched junction bases: 12. The germline CDR1 and CDR2 sequences are SGHAT and FQNNGV. The length of the CDR3 is 16 residues. The CDR3 loop is CASSFLRDSRWNEQFF. The DNA for the CDR3 is TGTGCCAGCAGCTTTCTAAGGGACAGTAGGTGGAATGAGCAGTTCTTC. The entire variable domain, with the rest obtained from reference TRBV11-2 and TRBJ2-1, is as follows: EAGVAQSPRYKIIEKRQSVAFWCNPISGHATLYWYQQILGQGPKLLIQFQNNGVVDDSQLPKDRFSAERLKGVDSTLKIQPAKLEDSAVYLCASSFLRDSRWNEQFFGPGTRLTVL.

Concerning this clone: At one boundary the junction diverges from the germline segment, which might be a read error. The chain combines TRBV19 with TRBJ1-4; TRBD1 matches 12 bases. The CDR3 totals 16 residues. Germline loops: CDR1 LNHDA, CDR2 SQIVND (reference sequence). For the CDR3, the DNA is TGTGCCAGTAGCGGGACAGGGGGCGCTTCTAATGAAGAACTGTTTTTT. Protein product: CASSGTGGASNEELFF.

Only one count was recorded for this clone. This chain links TRBV19 with TRBJ2-3; TRBD2 matches 11 bases. The CDR3 extends over 17 amino acids. The V gene end was trimmed by 8 bases and the J gene end by 2 bases; junction bases not matched to a gene: 12. Germline V lookup: CDR1 LNHDA, CDR2 SQIVND (reference sequence). In DNA form, the CDR3 reads TGTGCCAGTCGACCGCTGACTAGCGGGGACTACACAGATACGCAGTATTTT. It translates to CASRPLTSGDYTDTQYF.

The rearrangement joins TRBV27 to TRBJ2-3; 11 nucleotides agree with TRBD2. The J segment lost 5 bases and the V segment lost 4 bases, leaving 8 bases of the junction unmatched. CDR1 is MNHEY and CDR2 is SMNVEV in the germline V gene (reference sequence). The CDR3 totals 16 residues. CDR3: CASSSPSGGHQDTQYF. CDR3 DNA sequence: TGTGCCAGCAGTTCCCCTAGCGGGGGGCATCAAGATACGCAGTATTTT.

V usage is TRBV27 and J usage is TRBJ2-7, with 10 bases fitting TRBD1. This CDR3 is built from 15 residues. CDR1 is MNHEY and CDR2 is SMNVEV in the germline V gene (reference sequence). Trimming took 5 bases from V and 5 from J; bases not matched to a gene: 9. The CDR3: CASSARQGAKHEQYF. CDR3 bases: TGTGCCAGCAGTGCCCGACAGGGGGCGAAACACGAGCAGTACTTC.

The chain employs TRBV6-5 and TRBJ1-1, with a tentative D call TRBD1 (5 bases). The CDR3 consists of 15 residues. The germline gives CDR1 MNHEY, CDR2 SVGAGI. Trimming took off 7 bases at V and 4 bases at J, with 19 bases between the two ends. CDR3 DNA: TGTGCCAGCATCCTGCCTAGGGGTACAGGCACTGAAGCTTTCTTT. It translates to CASILPRGTGTEAFF.

In this sample, this clone turned up many times. The chain is built from TRBV18 and TRBJ1-2, with TRBD1 matching 8 bases. Germline CDR1 is KGHSH and CDR2 is LQKENI. The CDR3 has 15 amino acids. J was trimmed by 6 bases and V by 5 bases; bases with no gene match: 11. The CDR3 DNA follows: TGTGCCAGCTCATCACAGGGGGTCCAATCCAATGGCTACACCTTC. Amino acid sequence: CASSSQGVQSNGYTF. The full variable domain, in which reference TRBV18 and TRBJ1-2 provide the parts outside the CDR3, is NAGVMQNPRHLVRRRGQEARLRCSPMKGHSHVYWYRQLPEEGLKFMVYLQKENIIDESGMPKERFSAEFPKEGPSILRIQQVVRGDSAAYFCASSSQGVQSNGYTFGSGTRLTVV.

V usage is TRBV25-1 and J usage is TRBJ2-5; 9 nucleotides match TRBD1. V trimming: 2 bases; J trimming: 9 bases; junction bases outside the gene matches: 7. Germline V gene lookup returns CDR1 MGHDK and CDR2 SYGVNS. There are 14 residues in the CDR3. This CDR3 reads CASSEPRQGGAQYF. CDR3 nucleotide sequence: TGTGCCAGCAGTGAACCCAGACAGGGGGGGGCCCAGTACTTC.

This chain joins TRBV5-4 and TRBJ1-2; D possibly corresponds to TRBD1 (6 bases). The CDR3 is 14 amino acids. With 3 bases removed from V and 3 bases from J, the gap between germline ends came to 12 bases. Germline assignment: CDR1 SGHNT and CDR2 YYREEE (reference sequence). The CDR3 DNA reads as TGTGCCAGCAGCTCAGGGGTCCGGGACTATGGCTACACCTTC. Protein: CASSSGVRDYGYTF.

V is TRBV19 and J is TRBJ2-2, with a weak D call TRBD1 (5 bases). Trimming took off 6 bases at V and 4 bases at J, with 12 bases between the two ends. The CDR3 has 14 residues. From germline, CDR1 is LNHDA and CDR2 SQIVND (reference sequence). The CDR3 DNA is TGTGCCAGTAGGGGGCAGGGCAGCACCGGGGAGCTGTTTTTT. It yields the protein CASRGQGSTGELFF.

The chain has TRBV5-1 and TRBJ1-1; D gene uncertain. The CDR3 is 13 residues long. V gave up 4 bases and J gave up 6 bases, with 13 bases separating them. The germline gives CDR1 SGHRS, CDR2 YFSETQ. CDR3 in DNA: TGCGCCAGCAGCGTGGGTCCCCGGGCTGAAGCTTTCTTT. This gives the protein CASSVGPRAEAFF.

V and J are TRBV5-4 and TRBJ2-3; 10 bases agree with TRBD2. CDR1 and CDR2 from the germline V gene are SGHNT and YYREEE (reference sequence). The CDR3 spans 14 residues. J lost 4 bases, V lost 6 bases, and 5 bases had no gene match. The CDR3 here is CASTLAGVADTQYF. The CDR3 coding sequence is TGTGCCAGCACCCTAGCGGGAGTAGCAGATACGCAGTATTTT.

The CDR3 bases are TGTGCCAGCAGTGATCGTCCCTCCCTTACCTACGAGCAGTACTTC. The encoded protein is CASSDRPSLTYEQYF. The genes are TRBV2 and TRBJ2-7; D not certain. The V gene's germline CDR1 is SNHLY and CDR2 FYNNEI. The CDR3 runs 15 residues. V was trimmed by 3 bases and J by 2 bases, leaving 14 bases between them.